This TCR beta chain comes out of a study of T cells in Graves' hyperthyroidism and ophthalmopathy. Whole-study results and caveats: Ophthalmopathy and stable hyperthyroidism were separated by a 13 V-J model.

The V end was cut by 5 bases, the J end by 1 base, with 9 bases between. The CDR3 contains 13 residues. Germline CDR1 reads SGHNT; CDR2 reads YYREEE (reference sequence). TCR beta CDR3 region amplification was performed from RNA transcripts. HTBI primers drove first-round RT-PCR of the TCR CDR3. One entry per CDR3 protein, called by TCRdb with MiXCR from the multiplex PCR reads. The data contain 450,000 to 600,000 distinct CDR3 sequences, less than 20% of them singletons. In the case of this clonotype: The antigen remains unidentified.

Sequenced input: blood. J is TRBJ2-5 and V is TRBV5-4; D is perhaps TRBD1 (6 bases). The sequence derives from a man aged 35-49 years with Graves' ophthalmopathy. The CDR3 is CASRSGAQETQYF. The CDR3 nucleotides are TGTGCCAGCAGATCAGGGGCCCAAGAGACCCAGTACTTC.